This T cell receptor beta chain was observed in a study of blood T cell repertoires in COVID-19. Study-level information: The United States, Italy and Spain provided the acute and convalescent COVID-19 samples.

This clone was found once. Unmatched junction bases numbered 7, after V lost 9 bases and J lost 3 bases. Germline V CDR1 and CDR2: KGHDR, SFDVKD. The CDR3 runs to 14 residues. Authors' data handling: Amplification from reference gene primers served as the basis for estimated nucleated cell counts. Assay: immunoSEQ multiplex PCR; the TCRdb copy retains only in-frame clones and omits some. That table furnishes V, J and clone size, whereas the DNA furnished D and trimming. The data contain 200,000 to 250,000 clones, roughly 84% of them singletons. The V and J genes are TRBV24-1 and TRBJ2-1, with 7 bases identical to TRBD2. This sequence originates from a woman between 50 and 59 years old with acute or convalescent COVID-19. The material sequenced was peripheral blood. CDR3 nucleotide sequence: TGTGCCACCCGTGCTAGCGGAGGCTACAATGAGCAGTTCTTC. Translating it yields CATRASGGYNEQFF.